The 32 T cell receptor beta chains presented below share a single source sample, sequenced in a study of Graves' ophthalmopathy and Graves' hyperthyroidism. RNA transcripts were the source from which TCR beta CDR3 regions were amplified. Amplification began with first-round RT-PCR using HTBI primers, then second-round multiplex PCR was performed. TCRdb used MiXCR to reprocess the multiplex PCR reads, holding one entry per CDR3 protein. The data hold about 550,000 distinct CDR3 sequences, with roughly 39% observed a single time. Sequences were obtained from peripheral blood or thyroid tissue (not recorded which). These receptors were obtained from an adult man with Graves' hyperthyroidism.

This chain joins TRBV20-1 and TRBJ2-3; D perhaps matches TRBD1 (6 bases). Germline CDR1 DFQATT, CDR2 SNEGSKA (reference sequence). V lost 1 base to trimming and J lost 3 bases, with 11 bases between them. The CDR3 sequence is 14 residues long. The CDR3 loop reads CSARAYGQTDTQYF. The CDR3 coding sequence is TGCAGTGCTAGAGCTTACGGACAGACAGATACGCAGTATTTT.

Concerning this clonotype: One base away lies a much larger clone, so this may be a sequencing read error. V usage is TRBV5-1 and J usage is TRBJ1-6; unclear D gene. The germline V gene has CDR1 SGHRS and CDR2 YFSETQ. CDR3 length: 13 amino acids. The CDR3 reads CASSLTPYSPFHF. The CDR3 nucleotides are TGCGCCAGCAGCCTCACCCCCTATTCACCCTTCCACTTT.

This sequence joins TRBV2 and TRBJ1-2; 7 nucleotides agree with TRBD1. V was clipped by 5 bases and J by 8 bases; unmatched bases: 8. Germline values: CDR1 SNHLY, CDR2 FYNNEI. This CDR3 comprises 13 residues. The CDR3, as DNA: TGTGCCAGCAGTCCTACGACAGGGTTGGGCTACACCTTC. Its protein is CASSPTTGLGYTF.

This clonotype appeared a few times. The CDR3 sequence: CASTPERTDGANVLTF. Here the CDR3 DNA reads TGTGCCAGCACCCCGGAAAGGACAGATGGGGCCAACGTCCTGACTTTC. This chain uses TRBV5-6 with TRBJ2-6; possible D gene TRBD1, 6 bases. CDR1 and CDR2 from the germline V gene are SGHDT and YYEEEE. V dropped 6 bases and J dropped 3 bases, with 16 bases sitting between them. The length of the CDR3 is 16 residues.

Ten or more counts support this clonotype. The chain joins TRBV7-2 to TRBJ2-7, with D perhaps being TRBD1 or TRBD2 (6 bases each). Trimming removed 0 bases from V and 5 bases from J, with 17 bases in between. The CDR3 consists of 16 residues. Per the germline V gene, CDR1 is SGHTA and CDR2 is FQGNSA. The CDR3 sequence is CASSLAAGLWDNEQYF. The CDR3 DNA reads TGTGCCAGCAGCTTAGCGGCGGGACTTTGGGACAACGAGCAGTACTTC.

This clonotype was recorded at least ten times. The chain joins TRBV15 to TRBJ1-4, with 7 bases aligning to TRBD1. Germline CDR1 LNHNV, CDR2 YYDKDF (reference sequence). V shed 3 bases, J shed 3 bases, and the junction held 4 bases outside the gene matches. The CDR3 consists of 15 residues. CDR3 protein: CATSRTGTANEKLFF. For the CDR3, the DNA is TGTGCCACCAGCAGGACCGGGACAGCTAATGAAAAACTGTTTTTT.

A word on this clonotype: Sequence at one end of the junction differs from germline and may be a read error. J is TRBJ1-2 and V is TRBV29-1; D unclear. Germline V gene sequence: CDR1 SQVTM, CDR2 ANQGSEA. This CDR3 region has 13 residues. DNA of the CDR3: TGCAGCGCTGAACTGGTAGGGCGCTCTGGAAACACCTTC. Protein sequence: CSAELVGRSGNTF.

This clonotype was picked up many times. This rearrangement joins TRBV20-1 to TRBJ2-2, with D possibly matching TRBD1 (5 bases). CDR1 is DFQATT, CDR2 SNEGSKA, per germline (reference sequence). V lost 0 bases and J 4 bases, leaving 12 bases between the germline ends. The CDR3 loop spans 15 amino acids. CDR3 DNA sequence: TGCAGTGCTAGAGATGCAGGGAAGAGCACCGGGGAGCTGTTTTTT. This gives the protein CSARDAGKSTGELFF.

This clonotype came up many times. The CDR3 nucleotides read TGTGCCAGCAGTGACCTGGACAGGGGGCACGAAAAACTGTTTTTT. It is translated as CASSDLDRGHEKLFF. This chain connects TRBV2 to TRBJ1-4; TRBD1 matches 11 bases. The ends lost 3 bases at V and 8 bases at J; junction bases unmatched: 5. Germline V gene data show CDR1 as SNHLY and CDR2 as FYNNEI. The CDR3 has 15 amino acids. Variable domain in full (rest from reference TRBV2 and TRBJ1-4): EPEVTQTPSHQVTQMGQEVILRCVPISNHLYFYWYRQILGQKVEFLVSFYNNEISEKSEIFDDQFSVERPDGSNFTLKIRSTKLEDSAMYFCASSDLDRGHEKLFFGSGTQLSVL.

A single count supports this clonotype. The CDR3 DNA sequence: TGTGCCAGCAGCTTAGGCCCGGGACTAGCGGGCTCTGGAAACACCATATATTTT. Its translation: CASSLGPGLAGSGNTIYF. The chain is built from TRBV7-3 and TRBJ1-3, with D perhaps TRBD1 (5 bases). Trimming stripped 2 bases from V and 0 bases from J, with 17 bases between. Germline values: CDR1 SGHTA, CDR2 FQGTGA. The CDR3 has 18 residues.

Turning to this clonotype: An end of the junction does not agree with germline; a read error may underlie this. The rearrangement uses TRBV15 and TRBJ1-2, with 8 bases lining up with TRBD1. The CDR3 is 16 amino acids. The V gene's germline CDR1 is LNHNV and CDR2 YYDKDF (reference sequence). CDR3 sequence (DNA): TGTGCCACCAGCAGAGATCGTGGACAGGGTTTAGGAGGCTACGCCTTC. Protein: CATSRDRGQGLGGYAF.

This clonotype has at least ten counts. The V call is TRBV11-3, the J call TRBJ1-2; D remains ambiguous. Trimming shortened V by 0 bases and J by 5 bases, and 7 bases separated the two germline ends. This CDR3 is built from 13 residues. CDR1 and CDR2 (germline): SGHNT, YENEEA. The CDR3 here is CASSLDQQYGYTF. CDR3 in DNA: TGTGCCAGCAGCTTAGATCAACAGTATGGCTACACCTTC.

At least ten counts were recorded for this clonotype. A read error may produce the germline difference seen at one junction end. The V call is TRBV7-7, the J call TRBJ1-2; 7 bases line up with TRBD1. The germline V gene encodes CDR1 SSHAT and CDR2 FNYEAQ (reference sequence). This CDR3 spans 14 amino acids. CDR3 nucleotide sequence: TGTGCTAGCAGCTTAGTAGGACAGGTGTATGGCTACACCTTC. Translation gives CASSLVGQVYGYTF.

This clonotype was picked up one time. The chain employs TRBV5-1 and TRBJ2-7, with unresolved D. The CDR3 contains 14 residues. The V end was cut by 1 base, the J end by 0 bases, with 8 bases between. Germline loops: CDR1 SGHRS, CDR2 YFSETQ. CDR3 protein: CASSLRANSYEQYF. CDR3 in DNA: TGCGCCAGCAGCTTGCGGGCTAACTCCTACGAGCAGTACTTC.

This chain uses TRBV7-2 with TRBJ1-1; 11 bases match TRBD1. The V gene's germline CDR1 is SGHTA and CDR2 FQGNSA. The CDR3 covers 16 residues. Germline trimming cut 1 base from V and 5 bases from J; bases unmatched to any gene: 6. For the CDR3, the DNA is TGTGCCAGCAGCTTAGGAGGGACAGGGGGTCGTACTGAAGCTTTCTTT. Translating gives CASSLGGTGGRTEAFF.

This clonotype appeared many times. The V gene is TRBV11-2, the J gene TRBJ1-6; D gene unclear. This CDR3 region has 12 residues. CDR1 is SGHAT and CDR2 is FQNNGV in the germline V gene. Trimming shortened V by 0 bases and J by 10 bases, and 4 bases separated the two germline ends. The CDR3 reads CASSLEGSPLHF. The CDR3 DNA reads TGTGCCAGCAGCTTAGAGGGATCACCCCTCCACTTT.

V and J are TRBV20-1 and TRBJ2-5; a possible D gene is TRBD2 (6 bases). Trimming cost V 5 bases and J 4 bases, with 20 bases left between them. The CDR3 runs to 15 residues. CDR1 and CDR2 from the germline V gene are DFQATT and SNEGSKA (reference sequence). The chain's CDR3 is CSADPGLVVGETQYF. The DNA of the CDR3 is TGCAGTGCTGACCCGGGACTGGTTGTGGGAGAGACCCAGTACTTC.

This clonotype was counted at least ten times. V gene TRBV2 combines with J gene TRBJ1-6; 9 bases fit TRBD1. The V gene's germline CDR1 is SNHLY and CDR2 FYNNEI. The CDR3 covers 13 residues. V was clipped by 6 bases and J by 6 bases; unmatched bases: 0. CDR3 loop: CASRDRGNSPLHF. The CDR3 coding sequence is TGTGCCAGCAGGGACAGGGGTAATTCACCCCTCCACTTT.

This clonotype was recorded many times. J is TRBJ1-6 and V is TRBV20-1; 8 bases fit TRBD1. V gave up 6 bases and J gave up 5 bases; unmatched junction bases: 6. The CDR3 spans 14 residues. The germline gives CDR1 DFQATT, CDR2 SNEGSKA (reference sequence). CDR3 residues: CSARDRFHNSPLHF. The CDR3 DNA reads TGCAGTGCCCGGGACAGGTTTCATAATTCACCCCTCCACTTT.

This clonotype was observed many times. The chain has TRBV20-1 and TRBJ1-5; no clear D. The germline V gene encodes CDR1 DFQATT and CDR2 SNEGSKA (reference sequence). The CDR3 is 17 residues long. V was clipped by 2 bases and J by 1 base, with 18 bases between them. The CDR3 region has the DNA TGCAGTGCTAGACGCCACTCGGGTCCGGAGAGCAATCAGCCCCAGCATTTT. This gives the protein CSARRHSGPESNQPQHF.

About this clonotype itself: It may be a read error: a sequence one base away is much more abundant. The genes are TRBV9 and TRBJ2-6; TRBD1 or TRBD2 may be the D gene (6 bases each). The germline V gene encodes CDR1 SGDLS and CDR2 YYNGEE. The CDR3 has 16 amino acids. CDR3 sequence (DNA): TGTGCCAGCAGCGTGGGGGGCAGGGTTGAGGCCAACGTCCTGGCTTTC. Translated: CASSVGGRVEANVLAF.

As to this clonotype: The junction and the germline gene differ at one end; a read error may be behind it. The V and J genes are TRBV29-1 and TRBJ2-7; tentatively, D is TRBD1 or TRBD2 (5 bases each). This CDR3 has 13 amino acids. Germline loops: CDR1 SQVTM, CDR2 ANQGSEA. The CDR3 nucleotides read TGCAGCGTTGTGGGGGTGCCTACAGATACGCAGTATTTC. Translating it yields CSVVGVPTDTQYF.

This clonotype was picked up many times. The V call is TRBV2, the J call TRBJ1-1, with D perhaps TRBD1 (6 bases). The CDR3 sequence is 13 residues long. Germline assignment: CDR1 SNHLY and CDR2 FYNNEI. Deletions cut 10 bases from V and 1 base from J, with 13 bases between. CDR3 loop: CATARDTNTEAFF. The CDR3 bases are TGTGCCACCGCACGGGACACGAACACTGAAGCTTTCTTT.

This clonotype was detected only a few times. This chain connects TRBV30 to TRBJ1-5, with D uncertain. Looked up from germline, CDR1 is GTSNPN and CDR2 is SVGIG (reference sequence). The CDR3 runs to 14 residues. V lost 0 bases, J lost 6 bases, and 12 bases lay in between. In nucleotides, the CDR3 is TGTGCCTGGAGTGTAAGACCCCGAGGTCAGCCCCAGCATTTT. It specifies CAWSVRPRGQPQHF.

The rearrangement links TRBV7-2 to TRBJ2-5; a weak D match, TRBD1 (6 bases). The CDR3 contains 14 residues. The germline V gene encodes CDR1 SGHTA and CDR2 FQGNSA. Trimming shortened V by 4 bases and J by 1 base, and 10 bases separated the two germline ends. The CDR3 sequence is CASSYEDSQETQYF. The DNA for the CDR3 is TGTGCCAGCAGCTATGAGGACAGCCAAGAGACCCAGTACTTC.

The rearrangement uses TRBV29-1 and TRBJ1-4; 9 bases are shared with TRBD1. CDR3 length: 14 residues. The V gene's germline CDR1 is SQVTM and CDR2 ANQGSEA. Losses at the gene ends were 6 bases for V and 6 bases for J; bases not matched to a gene: 8. CDR3 nucleotides: TGCAGCGTACGTAGGGGACAGGGATATGAAAAACTGTTTTTT. The encoded protein is CSVRRGQGYEKLFF.

The V gene is TRBV10-3, the J gene TRBJ1-2; 11 bases fit TRBD1. The V and J ends lost 10 bases and 5 bases, in that order; junction bases with no gene match: 12. Germline V gene data show CDR1 as ENHRY and CDR2 as SYGVKD. CDR3 length equals 15 residues. This CDR3 is CATEPSGQGAYGYTF. The CDR3 DNA is TGTGCCACCGAGCCCTCCGGACAGGGGGCTTATGGCTACACCTTC.

The rearrangement joins TRBV28 to TRBJ1-5, with D uncertain. V was clipped by 5 bases and J by 6 bases, with 20 bases between them. The germline CDR1 and CDR2 sequences are MDHEN and SYDVKM. This CDR3 has 16 residues. The chain's CDR3 is CASSTLHWSAGQPQHF. CDR3 in DNA: TGTGCCAGCAGTACCCTCCACTGGAGCGCGGGTCAGCCCCAGCATTTT.

V gene TRBV5-1 combines with J gene TRBJ2-3, with TRBD1 as a possible D gene (6 bases). This CDR3 is built from 15 residues. Germline CDR1 and CDR2: SGHRS and YFSETQ. Trimming removed 0 bases at V and 5 bases at J, with 13 bases between. CDR3 region: CASSLGTALIDTQYF. The CDR3 DNA is TGCGCCAGCAGCTTGGGGACAGCCCTTATAGATACGCAGTATTTT.

The rearrangement links TRBV20-1 to TRBJ1-5; D is unresolved. V dropped 3 bases and J dropped 1 base, with 7 bases sitting between them. CDR3 length equals 13 residues. Germline CDR1 and CDR2: DFQATT and SNEGSKA (reference sequence). The CDR3 loop is CSASDGSNQPQHF. In DNA, the CDR3 is TGCAGTGCTAGTGACGGGAGCAATCAGCCCCAGCATTTT.

As for this clonotype: This could be a read error, since a much larger clone is one nucleotide away. The rearrangement uses TRBV10-3 and TRBJ1-1; no definite D call. The germline gives CDR1 ENHRY, CDR2 SYGVKD. The CDR3 consists of 14 residues. The V end lost 3 bases, the J end lost 8 bases, and 16 bases lay between the germline ends. The CDR3, as DNA: TGTGCCATCAGTGAAGCGCTAAGAGGGAAAGAAGCTTTCTTT. Encoded protein: CAISEALRGKEAFF.

This sequence joins TRBV11-2 and TRBJ2-2; D is perhaps TRBD1 (5 bases). This CDR3 region has 14 residues. Trimming shortened V by 3 bases and J by 4 bases, and 9 bases separated the two germline ends. Germline-derived CDR1 and CDR2 are SGHAT and FQNNGV. This CDR3 reads CASSFDSSTGELFF. DNA for the CDR3: TGTGCCAGCAGCTTCGACAGTTCCACCGGGGAGCTGTTTTTT.